The clone carrying this TCR beta chain has at least ten counts. TCRdb reprocessed the reads with MiXCR, giving one entry per CDR3 protein. This sample has fewer than 400,000 distinct CDR3 sequences; 15% to 20% occur once, and the top ten carry around 8.6%. The source of the sample is a study of T cell repertoires in cytomegalovirus infection. The CDR3 contains 14 residues. V was clipped by 6 bases and J by 4 bases; unmatched bases: 6. The germline V gene has CDR1 SGHTA and CDR2 FQGNSA. The sequence derives from a human donor in good health (CMV status not recorded). Some clones in this sample may be carry-over from other donors' samples. The specimen was PBMCs. The chain couples TRBV7-2 to TRBJ1-5; 7 bases fit TRBD1. CDR3 DNA: TGTGCCAGCAGTCAGACAGGGACGAATCAGCCCCAGCATTTT. It codes for CASSQTGTNQPQHF. Using reference TRBV7-2 and TRBJ1-5 for the parts outside the CDR3, the full variable domain is GAGVSQSPSNKVTEKGKDVELRCDPISGHTALYWYRQSLGQGLEFLIYFQGNSAPDKSGLPSDRFSAERTGGSVSTLTIQRTQQEDSAVYLCASSQTGTNQPQHFGDGTRLSIL.